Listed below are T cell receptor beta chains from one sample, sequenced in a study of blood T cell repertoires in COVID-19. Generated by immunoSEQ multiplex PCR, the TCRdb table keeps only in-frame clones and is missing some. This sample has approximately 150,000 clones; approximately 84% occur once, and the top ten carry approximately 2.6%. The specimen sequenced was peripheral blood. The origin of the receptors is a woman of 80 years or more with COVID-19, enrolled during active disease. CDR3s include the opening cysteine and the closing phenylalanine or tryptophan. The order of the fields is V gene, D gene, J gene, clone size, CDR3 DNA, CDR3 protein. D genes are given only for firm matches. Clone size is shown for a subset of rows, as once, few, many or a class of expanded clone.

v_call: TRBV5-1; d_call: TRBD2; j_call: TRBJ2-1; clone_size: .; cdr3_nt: TGCGCCAGCAGCTTTAGCGGGTCCTCCTACAATGAGCAGTTCTTC; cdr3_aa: CASSFSGSSYNEQFF
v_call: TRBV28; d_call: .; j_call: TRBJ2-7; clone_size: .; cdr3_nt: TGTGCCAGCAACCCTGGGGGGTCAGGGAATTACGAGCAGTACTTC; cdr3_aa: CASNPGGSGNYEQYF
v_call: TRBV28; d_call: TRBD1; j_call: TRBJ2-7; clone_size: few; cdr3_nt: TGTGCCAGCAAGAGACAGGGTGGGTACGAGCAGTACTTC; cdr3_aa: CASKRQGGYEQYF
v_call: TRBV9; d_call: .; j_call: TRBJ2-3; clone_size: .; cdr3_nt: TGTGCCAGCAGCGCAGGGTCTGGAGATACGCAGTATTTT; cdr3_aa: CASSAGSGDTQYF
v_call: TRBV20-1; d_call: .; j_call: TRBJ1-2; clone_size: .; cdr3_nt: TGCAGTGCTAGTGAGTCAGGGGACAATGGCTACACCTTC; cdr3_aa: CSASESGDNGYTF
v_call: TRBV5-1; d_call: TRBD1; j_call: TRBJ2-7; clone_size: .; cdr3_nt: TGCGCCAGCAGCTTGGCCGTGGGACAGCGAACCTACGAGCAGTACTTC; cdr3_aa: CASSLAVGQRTYEQYF
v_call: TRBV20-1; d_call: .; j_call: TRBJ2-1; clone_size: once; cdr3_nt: TGCAGTGCTAGTAGTAGGAGCTCCTACAATGAGCAGTTCTTC; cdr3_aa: CSASSRSSYNEQFF
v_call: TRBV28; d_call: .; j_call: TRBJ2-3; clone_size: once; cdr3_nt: TGTGCCAGCAGTTTAGGGAAAACAGGGTTTGGCACAGATACGCAGTATTTT; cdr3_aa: CASSLGKTGFGTDTQYF
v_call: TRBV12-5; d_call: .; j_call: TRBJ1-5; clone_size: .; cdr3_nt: TGTGCTAGTGGGCGAGGCGGGGTTGGTCAGCCCCAGCATTTT; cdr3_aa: CASGRGGVGQPQHF
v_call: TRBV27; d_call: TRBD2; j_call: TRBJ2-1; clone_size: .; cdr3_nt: TGTGCCAGCAGTTTAGCAGTAGCGGGGGGGTACAATGAGCAGTTCTTC; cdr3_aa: CASSLAVAGGYNEQFF
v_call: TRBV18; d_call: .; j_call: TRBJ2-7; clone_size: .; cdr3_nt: TGTGCCAGCTCACCCGCTACGGCCTACGAGCAGTACTTC; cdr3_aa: CASSPATAYEQYF
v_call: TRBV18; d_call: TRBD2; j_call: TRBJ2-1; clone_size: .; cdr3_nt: TGTGCCAGCTCACTCGGACTAGCGGGAAACAATGAGCAGTTCTTC; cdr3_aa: CASSLGLAGNNEQFF
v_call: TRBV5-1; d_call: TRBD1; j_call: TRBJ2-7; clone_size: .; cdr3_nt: TGCGCCAGCAGCAGGGACAGGGGCCCCTACGAGCAGTACTTC; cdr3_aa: CASSRDRGPYEQYF
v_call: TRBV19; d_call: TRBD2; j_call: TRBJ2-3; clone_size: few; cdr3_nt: TGTGCCAGTAGCCCGACTAGCGGGGGGGCAACAGATACGCAGTATTTT; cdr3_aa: CASSPTSGGATDTQYF
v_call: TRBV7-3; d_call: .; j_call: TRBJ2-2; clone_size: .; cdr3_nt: TGTGCCAGCAGCTTACCATGGCCCGGGGAGCTGTTTTTT; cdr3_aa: CASSLPWPGELFF
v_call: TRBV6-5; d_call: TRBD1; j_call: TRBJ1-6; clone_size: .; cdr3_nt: TGTGCCAGCAGGGTGGACAGGGGGACATCACCCCTCCACTTT; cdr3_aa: CASRVDRGTSPLHF
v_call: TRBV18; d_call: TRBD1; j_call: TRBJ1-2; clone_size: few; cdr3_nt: TGTGCCAGCTCTCCCGGGACAGTGGGTGGCTACACCTTC; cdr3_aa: CASSPGTVGGYTF
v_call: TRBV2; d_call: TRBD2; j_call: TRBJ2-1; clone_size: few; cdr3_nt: TGTGCCAGCAGCTGGGGAGCGGGGGGGGGCAATGAGCAGTTCTTC; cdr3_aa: CASSWGAGGGNEQFF
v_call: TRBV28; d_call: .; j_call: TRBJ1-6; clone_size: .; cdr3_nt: TGTGCCAGCAGTTTACAGCAGGCTACAATTCCACCCCTCCACTTT; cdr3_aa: CASSLQQATIPPLHF
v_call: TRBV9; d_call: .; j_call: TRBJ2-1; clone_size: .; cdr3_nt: TGTGCCAGCAGCGTAGGGGCCCATGAGCAGTTCTTC; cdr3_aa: CASSVGAHEQFF
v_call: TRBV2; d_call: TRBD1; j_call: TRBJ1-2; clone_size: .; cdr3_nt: TGTGCCAGCAGTTCGACAGGGGCTTATGGCTACACCTTC; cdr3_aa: CASSSTGAYGYTF
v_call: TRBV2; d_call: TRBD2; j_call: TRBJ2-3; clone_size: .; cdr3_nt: TGTGCCAGCAGGGGGACTAGCGGGGTGAGCACAGATACGCAGTATTTT; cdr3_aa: CASRGTSGVSTDTQYF
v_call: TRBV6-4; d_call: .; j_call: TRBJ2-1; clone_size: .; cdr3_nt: TGTGCCAGCAGTGCCTTTTTTCTAGCGCAACACTACAATGAGCAGTTCTTC; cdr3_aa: CASSAFFLAQHYNEQFF
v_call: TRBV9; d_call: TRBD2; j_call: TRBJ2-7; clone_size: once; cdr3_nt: TGTGCCAGCAGCGTAGTACTAGCGGGAATTGACGAGCAGTACTTC; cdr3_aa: CASSVVLAGIDEQYF
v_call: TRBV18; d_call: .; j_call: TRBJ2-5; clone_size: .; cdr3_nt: TGTGCCAGCTCACTCCGGGACAGCGGGGAGACCCAGTACTTC; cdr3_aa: CASSLRDSGETQYF
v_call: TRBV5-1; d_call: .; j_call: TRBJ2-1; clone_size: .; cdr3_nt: TGCGCCAGCAGCTTGGTGCCAAGGCGGGACGGCAATGAGCAGTTCTTC; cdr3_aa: CASSLVPRRDGNEQFF
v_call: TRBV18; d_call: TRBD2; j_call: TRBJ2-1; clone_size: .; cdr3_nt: TGTGCCAGCTCACCACTGCGGGAGATCCTGGCCTTAGACAATGAGCAGTTCTTC; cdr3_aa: CASSPLREILALDNEQFF
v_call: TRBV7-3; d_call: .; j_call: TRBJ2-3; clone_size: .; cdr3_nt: TGTGCCAGCAGCCCCCAGGGCCGAGTGGCAGATACGCAGTATTTT; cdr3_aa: CASSPQGRVADTQYF
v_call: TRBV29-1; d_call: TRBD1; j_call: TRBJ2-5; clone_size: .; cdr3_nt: TGCAGCGTTCGGTTAGGGGGCGGCGAGACCCAGTACTTC; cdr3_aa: CSVRLGGGETQYF
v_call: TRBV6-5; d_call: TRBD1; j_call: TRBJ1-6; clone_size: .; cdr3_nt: TGTGCCAGCAGTTGGGACAGGGAAACTTCACCCCTCCACTTT; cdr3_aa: CASSWDRETSPLHF
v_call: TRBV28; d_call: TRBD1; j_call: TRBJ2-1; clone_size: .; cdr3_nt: TGTGCCAGCATCCCCTCAGGGGGCGGATACAATGAGCAGTTCTTC; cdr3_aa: CASIPSGGGYNEQFF
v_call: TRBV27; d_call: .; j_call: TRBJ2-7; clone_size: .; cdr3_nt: TGTGCCAGCAGTTCCCGGGACTTACCTTCCTACGAGCAGTACTTC; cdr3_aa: CASSSRDLPSYEQYF